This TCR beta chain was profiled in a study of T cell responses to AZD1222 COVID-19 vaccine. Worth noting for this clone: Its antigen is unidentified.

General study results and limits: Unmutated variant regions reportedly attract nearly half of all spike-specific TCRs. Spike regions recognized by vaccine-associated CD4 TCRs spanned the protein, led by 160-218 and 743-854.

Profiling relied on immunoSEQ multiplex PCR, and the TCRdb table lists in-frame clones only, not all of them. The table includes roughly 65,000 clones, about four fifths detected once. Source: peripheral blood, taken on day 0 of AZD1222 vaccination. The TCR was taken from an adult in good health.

In DNA, the CDR3 is TGTGCCAGCAGTTACTCTATTCGGGCGACGGAGACCCAGTACTTC. Protein sequence: CASSYSIRATETQYF. The rearrangement uses TRBV6-5 and TRBJ2-5, with unresolved D. Germline V CDR1 and CDR2: MNHEY, SVGAGI. This CDR3 contains 15 residues. V shed 0 bases and J shed 5 bases, with 13 bases lying between them.